This TCR beta chain was identified in a study of T-cell reconstitution after alpha-beta-depleted transplantation in children. Many counts were recorded for this clonotype. Relative to the germline gene, one junction end is altered; a read error may explain this. Preparing the TCRbeta library involved the use of unique molecular identifiers. TCRdb ran MiXCR on the PCR reads and lists one entry per CDR3 protein. The sample holds 230,000 or so distinct CDR3 sequences; more than 10% are singletons and the top ten take approximately 2.4%. The CDR3 loop spans 18 amino acids. Germline V gene sequence: CDR1 SGDLS, CDR2 YYNGEE.

This material consisted of PBMCs from the stem cell graft donor, taken from the stem cell graft. The chain uses TRBV9 and TRBJ2-5; TRBD2 matches at 10 bases. This clonotype was sampled from a human donor who donated a stem cell graft to a child with acute lymphoblastic leukemia. CDR3 sequence reads: CASSPKSGVASGRMGEHF. The CDR3 DNA reads TGTGCCAGCAGCCCTAAGTCAGGTGTCGCTAGCGGGAGAATGGGGGAGCACTTC.